The present TCR beta chain was sequenced within a study of T cell changes during pregnancy in multiple sclerosis. CDR3 length: 15 amino acids. The J segment lost 4 bases and the V segment lost 3 bases, leaving 6 bases of the junction unmatched. Germline V lookup: CDR1 KGHSH, CDR2 LQKENI. Measured with immunoSEQ multiplex PCR; TCRdb has only the in-frame clones, and not every one. The table lists roughly 90,000 clones, 90% to 95% of them singletons. The rearrangement joins TRBV18 to TRBJ1-2; TRBD1 aligns across 9 bases. This sequence originates from a female donor with multiple sclerosis, enrolled in a pregnancy study. This specimen was peripheral blood, taken in the first trimester of pregnancy. The CDR3 DNA sequence: TGTGCCAGCTCACCTCCGGGACAGGGTGGCTATGGCTACACCTTC. It codes for CASSPPGQGGYGYTF.